The 29 T cell receptor beta chains given below trace back to one sample, sequenced in a study of shared clonotypes between healthy human individuals. Libraries were prepared by immunoSEQ multiplex PCR; TCRdb keeps only in-frame clonotypes and omits some of them. The sample lists about 2,100,000 clones; approximately 94% were seen once. Naive CD8 populations comprised CD45RO-negative cells positively selected for CCR7, excluding terminally differentiated effector memory CD45RA+ cells. Material for sequencing was naive CD8+ T cells from PBMCs. The origin of the receptors is a young man in good health. Some clones in this sample may be carry-over from other donors' samples.

Concerning this clone: Other DNA sequences in the sample encode the same CDR3. V gene TRBV29-1 combines with J gene TRBJ2-7, with 7 bases lining up with TRBD1. Losses at the gene ends were 7 bases for V and 3 bases for J; bases not matched to a gene: 3. The germline CDR1 and CDR2 sequences are SQVTM and ANQGSEA. The CDR3 consists of 11 residues. The CDR3 protein is CSARQGYEQYF. CDR3 DNA sequence: TGCAGCGCTCGACAGGGCTACGAGCAGTACTTC.

J is TRBJ2-1 and V is TRBV2, with a possible D match to TRBD1 (5 bases). The CDR3 loop spans 17 amino acids. V was trimmed by 8 bases and J by 0 bases, leaving 20 bases between them. The germline gives CDR1 SNHLY, CDR2 FYNNEI. This CDR3 is CASQGRTAGSSYNEQFF. The CDR3 bases are TGTGCCAGCCAGGGCCGGACGGCCGGTAGCTCCTACAATGAGCAGTTCTTC.

The rearrangement links TRBV7-9 to TRBJ2-7; either TRBD1 or TRBD2 may supply D (5 bases each). The CDR3 runs to 13 residues. V dropped 0 bases and J dropped 5 bases, with 8 bases sitting between them. Germline CDR1 and CDR2: SEHNR and FQNEAQ (reference sequence). The CDR3 nucleotides are TGTGCCAGCAGCTTAGCGGGGACCAACGAGCAGTACTTC. This encodes CASSLAGTNEQYF.

This sequence joins TRBV4-3 and TRBJ1-2; D is possibly TRBD1 (6 bases). V was cut by 4 bases and J by 6 bases, with 15 bases left in between. Germline loops: CDR1 LGHNA, CDR2 YSLEER. The CDR3 has 14 amino acids. CDR3 loop: CASSPRQGNHGYTF. CDR3 coding DNA: TGCGCCAGCAGCCCCCGCCAGGGGAACCATGGCTACACCTTC.

This chain links TRBV15 with TRBJ2-3; D is unresolved. CDR3 size: 15 residues. The germline V and J ends were trimmed by 3 bases and 0 bases, with 10 bases remaining between them. Germline-derived CDR1 and CDR2 are LNHNV and YYDKDF (reference sequence). The CDR3 nucleotides are TGTGCCACCAGCAGTCAGACACCTAGCACAGATACGCAGTATTTT. Translated, it gives CATSSQTPSTDTQYF.

The CDR3 coding sequence is TGTGCCAGCAGCTTAGATCACGCGGATACGCAGTATTTT. This codes for CASSLDHADTQYF. The chain links TRBV11-2 to TRBJ2-3; D is unresolved. The V gene's germline CDR1 is SGHAT and CDR2 FQNNGV. The CDR3 sequence is 13 residues long. The V end was cut by 0 bases, the J end by 6 bases, with 7 bases between. Looking up the rest from reference TRBV11-2 and TRBJ2-3 gives the full variable domain: EAGVAQSPRYKIIEKRQSVAFWCNPISGHATLYWYQQILGQGPKLLIQFQNNGVVDDSQLPKDRFSAERLKGVDSTLKIQPAKLEDSAVYLCASSLDHADTQYFGPGTRLTVL.

This rearrangement joins TRBV9 to TRBJ2-2, with TRBD1 identical over 7 bases. The V and J ends lost 4 bases and 2 bases, in that order; junction bases with no gene match: 5. The CDR3 loop spans 15 amino acids. The germline gives CDR1 SGDLS, CDR2 YYNGEE. The CDR3 DNA is TGTGCCAGCAGCAACCGGGACAGTAACACCGGGGAGCTGTTTTTT. As protein: CASSNRDSNTGELFF.

This chain uses TRBV6-6 with TRBJ2-7; a weak D match, TRBD2 (6 bases). The V end lost 6 bases, the J end lost 9 bases, and 12 bases lay between the germline ends. This CDR3 is 11 amino acids long. The germline V gene has CDR1 MNHNY and CDR2 SVGAGI (reference sequence). The CDR3 DNA sequence: TGTGCCAGCAGGGGACTGGATCGGCAGTACTTC. This sequence encodes CASRGLDRQYF.

The chain combines TRBV9 with TRBJ2-1; 8 bases map to TRBD2. The CDR3 is 14 residues long. Trimming cost V 6 bases and J 8 bases; bases outside gene matches: 10. Germline V gene data show CDR1 as SGDLS and CDR2 as YYNGEE. CDR3 loop: CASNGRGSWDEQFF. The CDR3 coding sequence is TGTGCCAGCAACGGGAGGGGTAGCTGGGATGAGCAGTTCTTC. The full variable domain, in which reference TRBV9 and TRBJ2-1 provide the parts outside the CDR3, is DSGVTQTPKHLITATGQRVTLRCSPRSGDLSVYWYQQSLDQGLQFLIQYYNGEERAKGNILERFSAQQFPDLHSELNLSSLELGDSALYFCASNGRGSWDEQFFGPGTRLTVL.

In this sample, this clone turned up a few times. Other DNA sequences of this sample code for an identical CDR3. V usage is TRBV7-9 and J usage is TRBJ1-1, with TRBD1 matching 9 bases. With V trimmed by 5 bases and J by 4 bases, 5 bases remained unmatched. Germline CDR1 and CDR2: SEHNR and FQNEAQ (reference sequence). CDR3 length equals 14 residues. CDR3 nucleotides: TGTGCCAGCAGCCCCGGACAGGGGAGCACTGAAGCTTTCTTT. Amino acid sequence: CASSPGQGSTEAFF.

The rearrangement uses TRBV5-1 and TRBJ2-7, with D perhaps being TRBD1 or TRBD2 (5 bases each). The ends were cut back, 4 bases at V and 1 base at J, with 12 bases in the middle. The CDR3 has 14 residues. Germline assignment: CDR1 SGHRS and CDR2 YFSETQ. For the CDR3, the DNA is TGCGCCAGCAGCCCCGGGGCGGTTTCCTACGAGCAGTACTTC. Residues: CASSPGAVSYEQYF.

J is TRBJ2-7 and V is TRBV7-9; a weak D match, TRBD2 (6 bases). V lost 5 bases, J lost 4 bases, and 12 bases lay in between. Germline CDR1 reads SEHNR; CDR2 reads FQNEAQ (reference sequence). This CDR3 comprises 13 residues. DNA for the CDR3: TGTGCCAGCAGCCGCGGGATTCAGTACGAGCAGTACTTC. Translated, it gives CASSRGIQYEQYF.

The genes are TRBV27 and TRBJ2-3; D may correspond to TRBD1 or TRBD2 (6 bases each). CDR1 and CDR2 (germline): MNHEY, SMNVEV (reference sequence). CDR3 size: 16 residues. The V and J ends lost 0 bases and 4 bases respectively, with 14 bases between them. The CDR3: CASSLSRGLWADTQYF. The CDR3 DNA reads as TGTGCCAGCAGTTTATCCCGGGGGCTTTGGGCAGATACGCAGTATTTT.

This clone occurred once. This rearrangement joins TRBV28 to TRBJ1-4, with D possibly being TRBD1 (5 bases). This CDR3 comprises 16 residues. The germline V gene encodes CDR1 MDHEN and CDR2 SYDVKM. With 6 bases removed from V and 8 bases from J, the gap between germline ends came to 22 bases. Here the CDR3 DNA reads TGTGCCAGCAGACCCGGGACCGGGACGTCTGGGGAAAAACTGTTTTTT. Translation: CASRPGTGTSGEKLFF.

The V gene is TRBV29-1, the J gene TRBJ2-1; 14 bases fit TRBD2. The CDR3 runs to 19 residues. With 7 bases clipped from V and 3 bases from J, the junction kept 17 bases outside the gene matches. Germline V gene sequence: CDR1 SQVTM, CDR2 ANQGSEA. The CDR3 DNA sequence: TGCAGCGCCTGCCCCGGACTAGCGGGGGGAAGGAGTATCTACAATGAGCAGTTCTTC. This encodes CSACPGLAGGRSIYNEQFF.

The chain links TRBV9 to TRBJ1-1, with 8 positions matching TRBD1. This CDR3 comprises 18 residues. Germline lookup yields CDR1 SGDLS and CDR2 YYNGEE. J gave up 1 base and V 4 bases, and 15 bases lay outside the gene matches. CDR3 nucleotide sequence: TGTGCCAGCAGCCACAGACCCACGGGTGGGACAGGGAACACTGAAGCTTTCTTT. As protein: CASSHRPTGGTGNTEAFF.

The V call is TRBV10-3, the J call TRBJ2-1; 12 positions match TRBD2. CDR1 is ENHRY, CDR2 SYGVKD, per germline. There are 16 residues in the CDR3. The V gene end was trimmed by 3 bases and the J gene end by 4 bases; junction bases not matched to a gene: 4. The CDR3 is CAISEGLAGGYNEQFF. Written as DNA, the CDR3 is TGTGCCATCAGTGAAGGTCTAGCGGGAGGGTACAATGAGCAGTTCTTC.

This chain joins TRBV7-2 and TRBJ2-2; the D gene is possibly TRBD2 (5 bases). Between the trimmed V and J ends, which lost 3 bases and 0 bases, there was a span of 14 bases. The CDR3 extends over 17 amino acids. Germline V lookup: CDR1 SGHTA, CDR2 FQGNSA. The CDR3 nucleotides are TGTGCCAGCAGCTTCCCCCTAGCAGAACCGAACACCGGGGAGCTGTTTTTT. Protein: CASSFPLAEPNTGELFF.

This clone was counted once. The chain carries TRBV11-1 and TRBJ2-1; no firm D call. The CDR3 consists of 14 residues. V was pared by 0 bases and J by 5 bases, with 8 bases between. Germline V gene lookup returns CDR1 SGHAT and CDR2 FQDESV (reference sequence). Here the CDR3 reads CASSLAGENNEQFF. CDR3 in DNA: TGTGCCAGCAGCTTAGCGGGCGAAAACAATGAGCAGTTCTTC.

In the case of this clone: The sample carries other DNA sequences with the same CDR3. The gene calls are TRBV9 and TRBJ2-5; 8 bases agree with TRBD2. CDR1 and CDR2 from the germline V gene are SGDLS and YYNGEE. Losses at the gene ends were 3 bases for V and 1 base for J; bases not matched to a gene: 2. CDR3 length: 14 amino acids. The CDR3 DNA sequence: TGTGCCAGCAGCGGCGGGGGGTCCCAAGAGACCCAGTACTTC. This codes for CASSGGGSQETQYF. The entire variable domain, with the rest obtained from reference TRBV9 and TRBJ2-5, is as follows: DSGVTQTPKHLITATGQRVTLRCSPRSGDLSVYWYQQSLDQGLQFLIQYYNGEERAKGNILERFSAQQFPDLHSELNLSSLELGDSALYFCASSGGGSQETQYFGPGTRLLVL.

The CDR3 protein is CASSGGVGVYGYTF. The CDR3 nucleotides are TGTGCCAGCAGCGGAGGGGTCGGGGTCTATGGCTACACCTTC. The chain uses TRBV9 and TRBJ1-2, with D tentatively TRBD1 (5 bases). The CDR3 contains 14 residues. Trimming removed 3 bases at V and 4 bases at J, with 13 bases between. Germline CDR1 reads SGDLS; CDR2 reads YYNGEE.

V usage is TRBV11-2 and J usage is TRBJ2-1; D is possibly TRBD2 (6 bases). The CDR3 is 14 residues long. V gave up 7 bases and J gave up 1 base, with 11 bases separating them. CDR1 is SGHAT and CDR2 is FQNNGV in the germline V gene. The CDR3 sequence: CASNPGGSYNEQFF. The CDR3 nucleotides are TGTGCCAGCAACCCCGGGGGATCCTACAATGAGCAGTTCTTC. The entire variable domain, with the rest obtained from reference TRBV11-2 and TRBJ2-1, is as follows: EAGVAQSPRYKIIEKRQSVAFWCNPISGHATLYWYQQILGQGPKLLIQFQNNGVVDDSQLPKDRFSAERLKGVDSTLKIQPAKLEDSAVYLCASNPGGSYNEQFFGPGTRLTVL.

The J gene is TRBJ1-1, the V gene TRBV4-3; D unresolved. Trimming took off 0 bases at V and 8 bases at J, with 10 bases between the two ends. This CDR3 spans 13 amino acids. Germline V gene data show CDR1 as LGHNA and CDR2 as YSLEER. The CDR3 loop is CASSQESFREAFF. In DNA form, the CDR3 reads TGCGCCAGCAGCCAAGAGTCATTCCGGGAAGCTTTCTTT.

The chain has TRBV27 and TRBJ1-5; D is perhaps TRBD1 (6 bases). The CDR3 runs 15 residues. Per the germline V gene, CDR1 is MNHEY and CDR2 is SMNVEV (reference sequence). Trimming stripped 5 bases from V and 0 bases from J, with 11 bases between. The CDR3 DNA is TGTGCCAGCAGTCCGACAGGAGATAGCAATCAGCCCCAGCATTTT. Residues: CASSPTGDSNQPQHF.

The gene calls are TRBV7-9 and TRBJ2-1; the D gene is possibly TRBD1 (7 bases). CDR1 and CDR2 (germline): SEHNR, FQNEAQ (reference sequence). V shed 1 base and J shed 5 bases, with 18 bases lying between them. The CDR3 loop spans 17 amino acids. The CDR3 region is CASSLVGGGQEDNEQFF. As DNA, the CDR3 is TGTGCCAGCAGCTTAGTCGGGGGTGGACAGGAAGACAATGAGCAGTTCTTC. Together with reference TRBV7-9 and TRBJ2-1, the CDR3 gives the full variable domain: DTGVSQNPRHKITKRGQNVTFRCDPISEHNRLYWYRQTLGQGPEFLTYFQNEAQLEKSRLLSDRFSAERPKGSFSTLEIQRTEQGDSAMYLCASSLVGGGQEDNEQFFGPGTRLTVL.

Points on this clone: In the same sample, other DNA sequences code for this CDR3. V gene TRBV7-9 combines with J gene TRBJ2-7, with 10 bases that match TRBD2. CDR1 is SEHNR, CDR2 FQNEAQ, per germline (reference sequence). The CDR3 spans 14 residues. Germline trimming cut 4 bases from V and 3 bases from J; bases unmatched to any gene: 3. As DNA, the CDR3 is TGTGCCAGCAGCTCCGGACTAGCGGTCTACGAGCAGTACTTC. Its protein product is CASSSGLAVYEQYF.

The gene calls are TRBV6-5 and TRBJ2-1, with 7 bases aligning to TRBD1. CDR1 is MNHEY and CDR2 is SVGAGI in the germline V gene. The CDR3 spans 12 residues. The V gene end was trimmed by 6 bases and the J gene end by 10 bases; junction bases not matched to a gene: 6. CDR3 sequence: CASSQTGQEQFF. The CDR3 bases are TGTGCCAGCAGCCAGACGGGACAGGAGCAGTTCTTC.

J is TRBJ2-5 and V is TRBV4-3; 9 bases are a match to TRBD2. V was clipped by 2 bases and J by 3 bases; unmatched bases: 1. Germline V gives CDR1 LGHNA, CDR2 YSLEER. The CDR3 totals 14 residues. As DNA, the CDR3 is TGCGCCAGCAGCCAACAGCGGGGGGAAGAGACCCAGTACTTC. It is translated as CASSQQRGEETQYF.

The V call is TRBV29-1, the J call TRBJ2-2, with 8 bases fitting TRBD2. The germline CDR1 and CDR2 sequences are SQVTM and ANQGSEA. This CDR3 comprises 16 residues. V was clipped by 7 bases and J by 5 bases; unmatched bases: 15. The CDR3 loop is CSALPGSGSYTGELFF. CDR3 DNA: TGCAGCGCCCTACCCGGAAGCGGGAGTTATACCGGGGAGCTGTTTTTT.